This paragraph reports one T cell receptor beta chain. This record comes from a study of T cells expressing NK-cell markers. Germline V gene sequence: CDR1 DFQATT, CDR2 SNEGSKA (reference sequence). There are 14 residues in the CDR3. The authors made TCR beta cDNA libraries by 5'RACE template switching. This switching added a universal primer site and UMIs. Using the 5' RACE reads, TCRdb records one entry per CDR3 protein without DNA. The data include fewer than 200,000 distinct CDR3 sequences; the top ten clones carry 15% to 20%. This chain joins TRBV20-1 and TRBJ2-7; the TCRdb D gene call, TRBD1, has no DNA to confirm it. The TCR originated in a woman aged 18 to 75 in good health. Sequencing was carried out using blood T cells: a sorted CD56 or NKG2C T cell subset, CD4+ or CD8+ T cells, or bulk PBMC T cells (not recorded which). The CDR3 loop reads CSGARHSGAYEQYF.